This entry is about one T cell receptor beta chain. What it recognizes is unknown. The source of the sample is a study of CD8+ T cells in alopecia areata. Once RNA had been extracted, it was reverse transcribed into cDNA to act as the sequencing template. The protocol was immunoSEQ multiplex PCR, while the TCRdb copy is restricted to in-frame clones and leaves out a portion. The table shows some 160,000 clones, with about three fifths occurring only once. General study points: Normal scalp showed lower clonality than lesional scalp, especially alopecia totalis/universalis. Only one nonresponder was present, which leaves the link between baseline CD8+ expansion and response uncertain. Possibly as an HLA-related effect, TCR sharing across patients appeared less clear than in mice.

CDR3 size: 16 residues. V shed 1 base and J shed 5 bases, with 16 bases lying between them. Germline V lookup: CDR1 SNHLY, CDR2 FYNNEI. Sample treatment: oral pan-JAK inhibitor, 5-10 mg twice daily. Samples from alopecia areata patients were lesional scalp punch biopsies and peripheral blood. The receptor was derived from a human donor with alopecia areata. The source material was CD4+ T cells sorted from blood, sampled at week 4, from a patient treated with tofacitinib. J is TRBJ2-3 and V is TRBV2, with D tentatively TRBD2 (6 bases). The DNA of the CDR3 is TGTGCCAGCAGTGAAGATGTTAGCGGAGTTTTAGATACGCAGTATTTT. Amino acids: CASSEDVSGVLDTQYF.